This entry concerns a single T cell receptor beta chain. Its antigen is as yet unknown. This entry belongs to a study of cytomegalovirus exposure and HLA in healthy donors. The CDR3 consists of 12 residues. Trimming took 7 bases from V and 5 from J, leaving 11 bases between them. The germline V gene encodes CDR1 MNHEY and CDR2 SVGAGI. Overall study findings and caveats: In a later analysis, parvovirus B19, influenza, CMV and Epstein-Barr virus appeared linked to several top co-occurrence clusters.

PCR primers comprised 60 Vbeta and 13 Jbeta primers. Data came from immunoSEQ multiplex PCR; TCRdb stores just in-frame clones and leaves some out. The data contain 80,000 or so clones, roughly 69% of them singletons. The sequencing input was PBMCs. V gene TRBV6-5 combines with J gene TRBJ1-2; D is undetermined. The receptor comes from a woman aged 45-59 years in good health and CMV-seropositive. CDR3 sequence: CASMAADYGYTF. The CDR3 region has the DNA TGTGCCAGCATGGCGGCAGATTATGGCTACACCTTC.